This TCR beta chain was recovered during a study of T cells in Graves' hyperthyroidism and ophthalmopathy. Amplified TCR beta CDR3 regions derived from RNA transcripts. Initially, a first-round RT-PCR of the TCR CDR3 employed the HTBI primer set. One entry per CDR3 protein, called by TCRdb with MiXCR from the multiplex PCR reads. The repertoire holds about 660,000 distinct CDR3 sequences, with about 45% as singletons. Concerning this clonotype itself: Its antigen is unidentified.

Study-wide findings and caveats: Ophthalmopathy was separated from stable hyperthyroidism by a 13 V-J model. Most thyroid clonotypes with frequency above 0.001 were detected in blood.

Trimming took 8 bases from V and 6 from J, leaving 20 bases between them. This CDR3 region has 15 residues. The germline gives CDR1 SNHLY, CDR2 FYNNEI. The clonotype was recovered from an adult man with Graves' disease, either hyperthyroidism or ophthalmopathy (not recorded which). Sequencing input: peripheral blood or thyroid tissue (not recorded which). The chain is built from TRBV2 and TRBJ1-5; D is ambiguous. DNA of the CDR3: TGTGCCAGCTCACCACGGGTTCTTCCCGGTCAGCCCCAGCATTTT. This translates into CASSPRVLPGQPQHF.